The source of this TCR beta chain is a study of regulatory T cells in long-lasting Graves disease. Time point reported: persistent/refractory GD, antithyroid drugs over 5 years with positive TRAb. PBMC RNA served as the TCR library source. This CDR3 has 13 amino acids. Germline V gives CDR1 SGHTA, CDR2 FQGNSA. Trimming stripped 5 bases from V and 5 bases from J, with 13 bases between. Arm-PCR of CDR3 regions and iRepertoire HTBI primers were the basis on which TCR beta libraries were built. TCRdb ran MiXCR on the multiplex PCR reads and lists one entry per CDR3 protein. The sample carries hundreds of thousands of distinct CDR3 sequences, 20% to 25% recorded once. This clonotype was detected ten times or more.

This chain links TRBV7-2 with TRBJ2-7; either TRBD1 or TRBD2 may supply D (6 bases each). This material consisted of peripheral blood mononuclear cells (PBMCs), taken when the disease was refractory, from a patient treated with antithyroid drugs. The clonotype originates from a female donor with Graves disease. CDR3 residues: CASSPRGRDEQYF. The CDR3 DNA sequence: TGTGCCAGCAGCCCTCGGGGGCGGGACGAGCAGTACTTC.